The following is a TCR beta chain sequence with its context. The source of the sample is a study of Ad26.COV2.S vaccination and SARS-CoV-2 variants. Libraries were prepared by immunoSEQ multiplex PCR; TCRdb keeps only in-frame clonotypes and omits some of them. The sample has hundreds of thousands of clones; around 87% are singletons. Trimming stripped 2 bases from V and 3 bases from J, with 16 bases between. The CDR3 is 16 residues long. CDR1 is MNHEY and CDR2 is SVGEGT in the germline V gene. Treatment in this sample: around 19 received Ad26.COV2.S at low or high dose, single or two shots; several received placebo; per-sample allocation not given. Day 63 after the first injection of vaccine or placebo was the sampling time.

This sample comprised peripheral blood, obtained in a trial of Ad26.COV2.S vaccine versus placebo. The clonotype originates from a person between 18 and 59 years old who received the Ad26.COV2.S COVID-19 vaccine or a placebo. The chain couples TRBV6-2 or TRBV6-3 to TRBJ1-2; D is undetermined. The CDR3 nucleotides read TGTGCCAGCAGTTACCCGACCTTAAAAACCGACTATGGCTACACCTTC. Its protein product is CASSYPTLKTDYGYTF.